This T cell receptor (beta chain) stems from a study of T cells in Graves' hyperthyroidism and ophthalmopathy. Authors of the study amplified TCR beta CDR3 regions from RNA transcripts. HTBI primers were employed in a first-round RT-PCR of the TCR CDR3. TCRdb re-called the multiplex PCR reads with MiXCR, one entry per CDR3 protein. The data contain around 250,000 distinct CDR3 sequences, roughly 14% of them seen just once; the ten biggest clones take up about 14%. Sample: blood. The TCR was taken from a woman between 35 and 50 years old with Graves' hyperthyroidism that later progressed to Graves' ophthalmopathy.

CDR3 sequence reads: CASSGTGTRGLHNEQFF. The CDR3 nucleotides read TGCGCCAGCAGCGGAACCGGGACTAGAGGCCTCCACAATGAGCAGTTCTTC. The gene calls are TRBV5-1 and TRBJ2-1, with 8 bases aligning to TRBD2. J gave up 5 bases and V 4 bases, and 14 bases lay outside the gene matches. Germline values: CDR1 SGHRS, CDR2 YFSETQ. CDR3 size: 17 residues.